Listed here are 32 T cell receptor beta chains from one sample, sequenced in a study of monozygotic twins with inflammatory bowel disease. From the 5' RACE reads, TCRdb lists one entry per CDR3 protein and no DNA. The ten top clones account for approximately 5.9%, within a sample of under 350,000 distinct CDR3 sequences. Input material: blood. The receptors derive from a human donor with ulcerative colitis or Crohn's disease, or a healthy co-twin of an affected twin (not recorded which).

The chain recombines TRBV6-5 with TRBJ1-3; TCRdb's assignment of TRBD1 cannot be checked, as there is no DNA. The length of the CDR3 is 14 residues. Germline CDR1 is MNHEY and CDR2 is SVGAGI. The CDR3 protein is CASSSPDLKQGIYF.

This sequence joins TRBV28 and TRBJ2-3; the TCRdb D gene call, TRBD2, has no DNA to confirm it. The CDR3 covers 18 residues. Germline V lookup: CDR1 MDHEN, CDR2 SYDVKM. CDR3 protein: CASSFWGGGGLVTDTQYF.

The V call is TRBV29-1, the J call TRBJ2-1; no DNA is available, so the TRBD1 call from TCRdb remains unchecked. The CDR3 contains 14 residues. CDR1 and CDR2 (germline): SQVTM, ANQGSEA. CDR3 region: CSVEPGQLSNEQLF.

The chain recombines TRBV28 with TRBJ2-3; TCRdb outputs TRBD1, but without DNA this stays unchecked. In germline, CDR1 is MDHEN, CDR2 SYDVKM. The CDR3 totals 14 residues. CDR3 protein: CASRPQVNGDTQYF.

The chain joins TRBV28 to TRBJ1-4. Germline loops: CDR1 MDHEN, CDR2 SYDVKM. The CDR3 is 16 amino acids. The CDR3 here is CASSLGSYTRGEKLFF.

J is TRBJ2-1 and V is TRBV20-1; TCRdb's assignment of TRBD2 cannot be checked, as there is no DNA. Germline V gives CDR1 DFQATT, CDR2 SNEGSKA (reference sequence). This CDR3 has 15 residues. CDR3 residues: CSAGAPLWGSDEQFF.

The rearrangement joins TRBV2 to TRBJ2-5; TCRdb reports TRBD1, a call that lacks DNA to check it against. Per germline, CDR1 SNHLY and CDR2 FYNNEI. The CDR3 loop spans 13 amino acids. The CDR3 spells CASTRTEKETQYF.

The chain is built from TRBV18 and TRBJ2-4. Germline CDR1 reads KGHSH; CDR2 reads LQKENI. CDR3 length: 11 amino acids. CDR3: CASSPGGIQYF.

CDR3 protein: CASSTRTGGSQPQHF. V usage is TRBV27 and J usage is TRBJ1-5; TCRdb's D call, TRBD1, is unchecked because there is no DNA. The length of the CDR3 is 15 residues. Germline lookup yields CDR1 MNHEY and CDR2 SMNVEV (reference sequence).

This chain links TRBV29-1 with TRBJ2-2. Per the germline V gene, CDR1 is SQVTM and CDR2 is ANQGSEA. This CDR3 is built from 12 residues. The CDR3 loop is CSADPDTGELFF.

The rearrangement links TRBV18 to TRBJ2-1; TCRdb's D gene call, TRBD2, goes unchecked for lack of DNA. Germline V gene data show CDR1 as KGHSH and CDR2 as LQKENI. This CDR3 comprises 17 residues. The CDR3 reads CASSLGLAGGPDNEQFF. The variable domain in full, completed from reference TRBV18 and TRBJ2-1, reads NAGVMQNPRHLVRRRGQEARLRCSPMKGHSHVYWYRQLPEEGLKFMVYLQKENIIDESGMPKERFSAEFPKEGPSILRIQQVVRGDSAAYFCASSLGLAGGPDNEQFFGPGTRLTVL.

This sequence joins TRBV27 and TRBJ2-1; lacking DNA, the TRBD1 call made by TCRdb goes unchecked. Germline CDR1 is MNHEY and CDR2 is SMNVEV (reference sequence). CDR3 length equals 16 residues. The CDR3 loop is CASNHLRGASYNEQFF.

The chain links TRBV7-2 to TRBJ2-5; TCRdb names TRBD1, which stays unverified in the absence of DNA. The CDR3 totals 13 residues. The V gene's germline CDR1 is SGHTA and CDR2 FQGNSA. The CDR3: CASNLDGVETQYF.

V is TRBV6-2 or TRBV6-3 and J is TRBJ1-1; the TRBD1 assignment by TCRdb is unverifiable without DNA. Germline V gene lookup returns CDR1 MNHEY and CDR2 SVGEGT. CDR3 length equals 14 residues. CDR3 region: CASSYSGQGAAAFF.

The V and J genes are TRBV13 and TRBJ1-1; lacking DNA, the TRBD1 call made by TCRdb goes unchecked. The CDR3 sequence is 15 residues long. The germline V gene has CDR1 PRHDT and CDR2 FYEKMQ (reference sequence). The chain's CDR3 is CASSLRNRDYTEAFF.

The chain uses TRBV7-9 and TRBJ1-1. The germline V gene encodes CDR1 SEHNR and CDR2 FQNEAQ (reference sequence). The CDR3 loop spans 13 amino acids. The CDR3 loop is CASNRQRDTEAFF.

The chain uses TRBV6-2 or TRBV6-3 and TRBJ2-2; TCRdb's assignment of TRBD1 cannot be checked, as there is no DNA. CDR3 length: 16 residues. The V gene's germline CDR1 is MNHEY and CDR2 SVGEGT. CDR3 loop: CASLDQDRRFTGELFF.

The chain combines TRBV4-3 with TRBJ1-1. The CDR3 covers 14 residues. CDR1 and CDR2 from the germline V gene are LGHNA and YSLEER. The CDR3 spells CASTRVGGNTEAFF.

The genes are TRBV3-1 and TRBJ1-1. The CDR3 length is 12 residues. Germline V lookup: CDR1 LGHDT, CDR2 YNNKEL (reference sequence). The CDR3 sequence: CASRSMNTEAFF.

The chain is built from TRBV5-5 and TRBJ1-6; TCRdb's assignment of TRBD1 cannot be checked, as there is no DNA. This CDR3 is 16 amino acids long. Germline CDR1 SGHKS, CDR2 YYEKEE (reference sequence). The CDR3 reads CASSSRLGQGSSPLHF.

This chain links TRBV12-3 or TRBV12-4 with TRBJ2-7; the TRBD1 assignment by TCRdb is unverifiable without DNA. The CDR3 consists of 13 residues. The chain's CDR3 is CASMQGTPSEQYF.

This chain uses TRBV15 with TRBJ2-5; lacking DNA, the TRBD1 call made by TCRdb goes unchecked. The CDR3 is 13 amino acids. In germline, CDR1 is LNHNV, CDR2 YYDKDF (reference sequence). The CDR3: CATTRREKETQYF.

The chain has TRBV7-9 and TRBJ1-2. The CDR3 totals 15 residues. Germline assignment: CDR1 SEHNR and CDR2 FQNEAQ (reference sequence). The CDR3 reads CASSLAVEGRSGYTF.

V is TRBV24-1 and J is TRBJ2-3; TCRdb's D gene call, TRBD1, goes unchecked for lack of DNA. Germline CDR1 KGHDR, CDR2 SFDVKD. CDR3 size: 16 residues. This chain's CDR3 is CATSDLQRGLTDTQYF.

The CDR3 region is CASSERAGSGETQYF. The chain carries TRBV11-2 and TRBJ2-5; there is no DNA to check the TCRdb D call of TRBD2. From germline, CDR1 is SGHAT and CDR2 FQNNGV. The CDR3 has 15 residues.

The chain employs TRBV7-9 and TRBJ1-4; TCRdb selects TRBD1, and the lack of DNA leaves this call unchecked. Germline V lookup: CDR1 SEHNR, CDR2 FQNEAQ (reference sequence). The CDR3 length is 15 residues. CDR3 sequence reads: CASSPSTAINEKLFF.

The rearrangement joins TRBV5-1 to TRBJ2-7; the TCRdb call, TRBD1, lacks DNA for checking. Germline CDR1 SGHRS, CDR2 YFSETQ. This CDR3 is built from 13 residues. The CDR3: CASSFPVPGEQYF.

This chain joins TRBV2 and TRBJ2-7. CDR3 size: 11 residues. CDR1 is SNHLY and CDR2 is FYNNEI in the germline V gene. CDR3 loop: CASSVQSEQYF.

This CDR3 reads CASSLGTGVNKNIQYF. J is TRBJ2-4 and V is TRBV14; no DNA is available, so the TRBD1 call from TCRdb remains unchecked. Germline CDR1 reads SGHDN; CDR2 reads FVKESK. The CDR3 contains 16 residues. Full variable domain (missing parts from reference TRBV14 and TRBJ2-4): EAGVTQFPSHSVIEKGQTVTLRCDPISGHDNLYWYRRVMGKEIKFLLHFVKESKQDESGMPNNRFLAERTGGTYSTLKVQPAELEDSGVYFCASSLGTGVNKNIQYFGAGTRLSVL.

The chain joins TRBV23-1 to TRBJ2-1; TCRdb indicates TRBD1, and absent DNA this call remains unverified. TRBV23-1 is flagged as an ORF with uncertain function. CDR3 size: 12 residues. CDR3 sequence reads: CASRGPLSGQFF.

The chain links TRBV5-4 to TRBJ2-7; the D gene TCRdb calls, TRBD1, cannot be checked with no DNA. Germline lookup yields CDR1 SGHNT and CDR2 YYREEE (reference sequence). CDR3 length: 15 residues. The CDR3 is CASSLPGQGRYEQYF. Complete variable domain (other parts from reference TRBV5-4 and TRBJ2-7): ETGVTQSPTHLIKTRGQQVTLRCSSQSGHNTVSWYQQALGQGPQFIFQYYREEENGRGNFPPRFSGLQFPNYSSELNVNALELDDSALYLCASSLPGQGRYEQYFGPGTRLTVT.

The chain carries TRBV7-7 and TRBJ2-1. Germline-derived CDR1 and CDR2 are SSHAT and FNYEAQ (reference sequence). This CDR3 comprises 13 residues. CDR3 in amino acids: CASSLDRYGEQFF. Full variable domain (missing parts from reference TRBV7-7 and TRBJ2-1): GAGVSQSPRYKVTKRGQDVTLRCDPISSHATLYWYQQALGQGPEFLTYFNYEAQPDKSGLPSDRFSAERPEGSISTLTIQRTEQRDSAMYRCASSLDRYGEQFFGPGTRLTVL.